This T cell receptor beta chain was identified in a study of monozygotic twins with inflammatory bowel disease. The germline V gene encodes CDR1 SGHDT and CDR2 YYEEEE. The CDR3 is made up of 14 amino acids. Eight separate reactions per sample yielded the cDNA. TCRdb reworked the 5' RACE reads into one entry per CDR3 protein, no DNA. The sample holds over 350,000 distinct CDR3 sequences. The sequenced sample was blood. V and J are TRBV5-6 and TRBJ2-5; without DNA, the TCRdb call of TRBD1 cannot be checked. The TCR was taken from a human donor with ulcerative colitis or Crohn's disease, or a healthy co-twin of an affected twin (not recorded which). Here the CDR3 reads CASTIPGGGETQYF.